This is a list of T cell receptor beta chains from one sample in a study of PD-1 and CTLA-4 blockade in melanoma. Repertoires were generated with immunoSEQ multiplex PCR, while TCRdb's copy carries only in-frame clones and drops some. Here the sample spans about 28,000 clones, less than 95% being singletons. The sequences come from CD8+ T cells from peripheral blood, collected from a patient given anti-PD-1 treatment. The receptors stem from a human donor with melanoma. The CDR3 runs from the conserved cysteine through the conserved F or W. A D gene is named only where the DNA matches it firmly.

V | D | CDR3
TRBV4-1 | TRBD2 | CASSQVAGHSTDTQYF
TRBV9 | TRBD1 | CASSAGGEGNTIYF
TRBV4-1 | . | CASSLTGSYEQYF
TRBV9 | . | CASSVEGTVSYEQYF
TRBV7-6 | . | CASSLTENTEAFF
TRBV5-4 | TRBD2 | CASTLGLAGSINEQFF
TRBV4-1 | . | CASSQVPLSYEQYF
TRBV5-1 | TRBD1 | CASSLWGQSENYGYTF
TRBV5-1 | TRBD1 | CASSPTGTNTEAFF
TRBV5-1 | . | CASSSTEGGELFF
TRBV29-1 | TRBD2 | CSVELAGANTGELFF
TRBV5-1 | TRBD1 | CASSSTLMETGVGGYTF
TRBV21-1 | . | CASSACRRGALSSYNEQFF
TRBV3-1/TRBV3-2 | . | CASSESEGYEQYF
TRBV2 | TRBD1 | CASSESGGRHEQFF
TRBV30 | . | CACLASYTGELFF
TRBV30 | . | CAWSGVSGSPLHF
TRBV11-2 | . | CASSLSLDTQYF
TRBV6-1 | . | CASQMIYGYTF
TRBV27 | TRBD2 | CASSLVAGEFQETQYF